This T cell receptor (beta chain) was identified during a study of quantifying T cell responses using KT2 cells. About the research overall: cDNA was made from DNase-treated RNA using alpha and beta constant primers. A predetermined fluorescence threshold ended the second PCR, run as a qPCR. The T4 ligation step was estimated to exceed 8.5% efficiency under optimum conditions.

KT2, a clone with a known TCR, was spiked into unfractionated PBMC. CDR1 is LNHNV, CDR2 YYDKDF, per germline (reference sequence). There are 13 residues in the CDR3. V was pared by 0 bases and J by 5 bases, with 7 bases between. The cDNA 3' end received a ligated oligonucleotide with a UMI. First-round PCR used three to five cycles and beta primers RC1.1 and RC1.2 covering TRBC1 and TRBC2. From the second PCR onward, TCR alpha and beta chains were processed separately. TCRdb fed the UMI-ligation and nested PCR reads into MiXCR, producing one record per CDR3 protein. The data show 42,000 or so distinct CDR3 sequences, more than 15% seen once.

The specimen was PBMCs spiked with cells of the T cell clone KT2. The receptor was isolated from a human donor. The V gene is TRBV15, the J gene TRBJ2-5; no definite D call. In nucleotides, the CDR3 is TGTGCCACCAGCAGAGATCGACGTGAGACCCAGTACTTC. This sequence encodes CATSRDRRETQYF.